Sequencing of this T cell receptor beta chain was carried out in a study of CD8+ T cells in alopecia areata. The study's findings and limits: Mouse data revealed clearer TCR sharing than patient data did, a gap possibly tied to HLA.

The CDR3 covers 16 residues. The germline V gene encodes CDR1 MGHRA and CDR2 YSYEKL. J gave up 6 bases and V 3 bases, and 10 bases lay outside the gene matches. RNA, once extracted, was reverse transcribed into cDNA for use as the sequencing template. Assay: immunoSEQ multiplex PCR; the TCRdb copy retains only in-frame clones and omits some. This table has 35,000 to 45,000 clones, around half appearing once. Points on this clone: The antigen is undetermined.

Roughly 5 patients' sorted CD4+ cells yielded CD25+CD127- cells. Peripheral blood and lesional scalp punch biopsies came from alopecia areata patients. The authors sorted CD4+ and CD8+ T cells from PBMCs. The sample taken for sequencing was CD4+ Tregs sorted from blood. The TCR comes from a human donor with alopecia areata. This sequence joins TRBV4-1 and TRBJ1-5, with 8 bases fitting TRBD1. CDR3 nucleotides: TGCGCCAGCAGCCACCTGACAGGGGAAGGAGTTCAGCCCCAGCATTTT. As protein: CASSHLTGEGVQPQHF.